This T cell receptor beta chain was obtained from a study of cytomegalovirus exposure and HLA in healthy donors. Whole-study results and caveats: A later analysis reportedly identified an Asian-associated ancestry cluster as carrying fewer N-insertions than the roughly 700-donor mean.

13 Jbeta primers and 60 Vbeta primers were used for the PCR. Method: immunoSEQ multiplex PCR; TCRdb's copy keeps in-frame clones and lacks some. The sample has fewer than 100,000 clones; 7.5% to 8.5% are singletons. The J segment lost 2 bases and the V segment lost 3 bases, leaving 2 bases of the junction unmatched. The CDR3 sequence is 16 residues long. The V gene's germline CDR1 is MDHEN and CDR2 SYDVKM. Whereas donors were nominally healthy upon sampling, unrecorded immune exposures were probable. Only a few counts were recorded for this clone. Its antigen remains unknown. The source material was PBMCs. This chain uses TRBV28 with TRBJ2-3; the match to TRBD2 covers 13 bases. This clonotype was obtained from a man aged 50 to 59 in good health and CMV-seronegative. CDR3 bases: TGTGCCAGCAGTTTTGGACTAGCGGGAGACACAGATACGCAGTATTTT. Protein: CASSFGLAGDTDTQYF.